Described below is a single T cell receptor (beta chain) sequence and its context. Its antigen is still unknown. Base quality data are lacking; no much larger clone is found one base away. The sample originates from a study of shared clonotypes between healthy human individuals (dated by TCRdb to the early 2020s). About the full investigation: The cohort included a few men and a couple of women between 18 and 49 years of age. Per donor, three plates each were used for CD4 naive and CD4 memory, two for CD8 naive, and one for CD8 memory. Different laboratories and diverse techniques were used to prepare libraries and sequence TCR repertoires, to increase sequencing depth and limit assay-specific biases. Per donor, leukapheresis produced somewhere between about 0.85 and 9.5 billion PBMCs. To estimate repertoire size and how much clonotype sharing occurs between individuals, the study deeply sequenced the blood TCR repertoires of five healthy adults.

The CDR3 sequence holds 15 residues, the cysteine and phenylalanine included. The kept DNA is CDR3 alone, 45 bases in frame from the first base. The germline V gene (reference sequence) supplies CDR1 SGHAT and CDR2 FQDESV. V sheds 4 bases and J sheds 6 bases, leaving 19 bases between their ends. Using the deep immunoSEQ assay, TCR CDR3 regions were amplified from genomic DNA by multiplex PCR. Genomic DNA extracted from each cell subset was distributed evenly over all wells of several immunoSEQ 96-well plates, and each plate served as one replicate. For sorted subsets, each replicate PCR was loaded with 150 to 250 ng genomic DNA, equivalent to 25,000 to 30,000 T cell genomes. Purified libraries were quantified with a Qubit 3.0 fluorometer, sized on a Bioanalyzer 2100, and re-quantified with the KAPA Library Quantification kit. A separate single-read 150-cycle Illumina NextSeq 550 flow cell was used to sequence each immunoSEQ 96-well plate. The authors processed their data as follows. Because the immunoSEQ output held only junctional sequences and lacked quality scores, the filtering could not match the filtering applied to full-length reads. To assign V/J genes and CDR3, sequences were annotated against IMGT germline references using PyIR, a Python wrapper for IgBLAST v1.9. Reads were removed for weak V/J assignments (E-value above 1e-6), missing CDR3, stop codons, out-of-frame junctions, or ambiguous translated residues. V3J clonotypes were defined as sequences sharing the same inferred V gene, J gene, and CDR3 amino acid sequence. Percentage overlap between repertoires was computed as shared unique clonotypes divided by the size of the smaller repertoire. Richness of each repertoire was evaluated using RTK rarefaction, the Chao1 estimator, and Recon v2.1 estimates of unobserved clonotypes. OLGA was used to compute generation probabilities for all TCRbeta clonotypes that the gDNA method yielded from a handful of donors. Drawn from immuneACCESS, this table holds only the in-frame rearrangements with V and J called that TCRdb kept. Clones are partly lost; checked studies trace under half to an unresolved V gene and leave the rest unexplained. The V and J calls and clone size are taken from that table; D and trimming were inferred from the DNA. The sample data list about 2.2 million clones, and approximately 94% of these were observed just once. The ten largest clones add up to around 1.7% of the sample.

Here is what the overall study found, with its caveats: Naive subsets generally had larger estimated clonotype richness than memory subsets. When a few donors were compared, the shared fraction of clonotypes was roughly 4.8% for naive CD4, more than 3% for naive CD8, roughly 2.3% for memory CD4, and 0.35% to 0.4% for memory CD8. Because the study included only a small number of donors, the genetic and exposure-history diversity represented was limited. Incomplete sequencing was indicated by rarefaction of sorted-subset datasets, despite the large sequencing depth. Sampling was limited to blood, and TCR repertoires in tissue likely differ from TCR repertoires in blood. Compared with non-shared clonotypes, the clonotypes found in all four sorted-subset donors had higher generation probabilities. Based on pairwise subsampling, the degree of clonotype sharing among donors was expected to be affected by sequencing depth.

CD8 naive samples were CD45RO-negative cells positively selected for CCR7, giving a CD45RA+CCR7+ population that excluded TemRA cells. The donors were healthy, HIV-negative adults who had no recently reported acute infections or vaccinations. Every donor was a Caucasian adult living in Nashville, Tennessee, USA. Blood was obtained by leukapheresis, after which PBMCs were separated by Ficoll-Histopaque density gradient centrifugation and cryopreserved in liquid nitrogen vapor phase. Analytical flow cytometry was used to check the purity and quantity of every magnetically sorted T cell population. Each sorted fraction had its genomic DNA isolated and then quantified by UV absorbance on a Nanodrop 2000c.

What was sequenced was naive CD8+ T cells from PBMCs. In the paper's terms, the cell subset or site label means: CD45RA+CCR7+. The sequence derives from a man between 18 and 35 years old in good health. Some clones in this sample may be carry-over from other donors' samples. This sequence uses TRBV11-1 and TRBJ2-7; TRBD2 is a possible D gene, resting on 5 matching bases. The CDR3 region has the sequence CASSSTPRGPLEQYF. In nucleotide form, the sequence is TGTGCCAGCAGCTCCACCCCGCGCGGGCCCCTCGAGCAGTACTTC.